In its sample, the clone carrying this T cell receptor (beta chain) is medium-sized (0.01 to 0.1%). Its antigen is currently unknown. TCRdb called the 5' RACE reads again in MiXCR, with one record for every CDR3 protein. The table has some 2,100 distinct CDR3 sequences, around 8.4% seen once. Time point denoted: sample taken at primary tumor resection. The data derive from a study of spatial heterogeneity in lung cancer. Findings and caveats of the study: Within tumors, counts of expanded alpha and beta TCRs tracked tumor mutation counts. The recorded estimate of tumor T cell coverage is 6% to 9% for alpha chains and roughly 13% for beta chains.

CDR1 MDHEN and CDR2 SYDVKM come from the germline V gene. J gave up 0 bases and V 6 bases, and 1 base lay outside the gene matches. The CDR3 sequence is 15 residues long. The TCR comes from a male donor with early-stage non-small cell lung cancer. The V gene is TRBV28, the J gene TRBJ2-5; 13 bases are shared with TRBD2. Source: lung tumor tissue, taken at surgery. CDR3 region: CASSGLAGDQETQYF. Written as DNA, the CDR3 is TGTGCCAGCAGCGGACTAGCGGGGGACCAAGAGACCCAGTACTTC.